This T cell receptor beta chain is drawn from a study of type 1 and type 2 diabetes patients. Whole-study context: Magnetic bead positive selection isolated CD4+ or CD8+ T cells from PBMCs. Whole-study results and caveats: Age and gender were not matched between study groups, possibly biasing interpretation. Some T1D-only expanded clones might appear in more T2D or control samples.

Note on this clonotype: The antigen is undetermined.

Amplification started from genomic DNA. Amplification of the beta chain CDR3 used 30 forward and 13 reverse multiplex primers. TCRdb re-called the multiplex PCR reads with MiXCR, one entry per CDR3 protein. The sample carries some 250,000 distinct CDR3 sequences, more than 45% recorded once. The CDR3 covers 15 residues. Germline CDR1 reads SGHTA; CDR2 reads FQGTGA. J lost 1 base, V lost 5 bases, and 4 bases had no gene match. This clonotype originated in a young man with type 2 diabetes. V gene TRBV7-3 combines with J gene TRBJ1-1; 10 bases are shared with TRBD1. Specimen: peripheral blood mononuclear cells (PBMCs). In DNA, the CDR3 is TGTGCCAGCAGCGCCGACAGGGGGCCGAACACTGAAGCTTTCTTT. It yields the protein CASSADRGPNTEAFF.